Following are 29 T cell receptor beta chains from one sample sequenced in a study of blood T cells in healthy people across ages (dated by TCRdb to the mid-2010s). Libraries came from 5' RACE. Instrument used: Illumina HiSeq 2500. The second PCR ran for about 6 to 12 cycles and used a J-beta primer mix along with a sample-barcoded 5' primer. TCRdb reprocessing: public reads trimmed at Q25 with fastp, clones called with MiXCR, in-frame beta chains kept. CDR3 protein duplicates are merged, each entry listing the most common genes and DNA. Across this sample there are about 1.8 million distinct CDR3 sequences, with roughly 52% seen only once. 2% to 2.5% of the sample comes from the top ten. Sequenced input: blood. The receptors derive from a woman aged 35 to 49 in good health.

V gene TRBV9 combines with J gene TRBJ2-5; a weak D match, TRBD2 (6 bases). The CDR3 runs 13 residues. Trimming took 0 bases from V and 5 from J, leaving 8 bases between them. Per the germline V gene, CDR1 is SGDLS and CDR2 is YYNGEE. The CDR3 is CASSVEGRETQYF. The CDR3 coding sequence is TGTGCCAGCAGCGTAGAGGGGAGGGAGACCCAGTACTTC.

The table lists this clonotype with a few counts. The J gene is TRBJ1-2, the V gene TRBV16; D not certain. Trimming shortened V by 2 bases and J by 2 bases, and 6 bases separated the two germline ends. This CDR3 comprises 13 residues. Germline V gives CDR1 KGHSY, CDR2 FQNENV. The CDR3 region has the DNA TGTGCCAGCAGCCAAAACGGAAACTATGGCTACACCTTC. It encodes CASSQNGNYGYTF.

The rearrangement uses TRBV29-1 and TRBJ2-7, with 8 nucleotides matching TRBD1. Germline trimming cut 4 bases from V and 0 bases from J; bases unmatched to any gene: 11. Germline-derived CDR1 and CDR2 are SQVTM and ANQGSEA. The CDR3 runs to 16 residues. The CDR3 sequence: CSVAMGWTGTSYEQYF. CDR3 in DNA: TGCAGCGTTGCAATGGGCTGGACAGGGACCTCCTACGAGCAGTACTTC.

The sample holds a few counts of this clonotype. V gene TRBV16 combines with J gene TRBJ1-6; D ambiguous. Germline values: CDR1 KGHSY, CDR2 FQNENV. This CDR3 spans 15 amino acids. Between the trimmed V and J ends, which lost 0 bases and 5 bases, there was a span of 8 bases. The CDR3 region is CASSQSAGNNSPLHF. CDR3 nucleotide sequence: TGTGCCAGCAGCCAATCGGCTGGAAATAATTCACCCCTCCACTTT. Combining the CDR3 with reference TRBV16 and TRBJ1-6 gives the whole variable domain GEEVAQTPKHLVRGEGQKAKLYCAPIKGHSYVFWYQQVLKNEFKFLISFQNENVFDETGMPKERFSAKCLPNSPCSLEIQATKLEDSAVYFCASSQSAGNNSPLHFGNGTRLTVT.

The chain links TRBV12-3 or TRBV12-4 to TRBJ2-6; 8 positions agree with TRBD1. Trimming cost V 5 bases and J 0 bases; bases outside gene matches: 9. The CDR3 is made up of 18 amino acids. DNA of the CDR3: TGTGCCAGCAGTGGTCCCGGGACAGGTCCCTCTGGGGCCAACGTCCTGACTTTC. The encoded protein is CASSGPGTGPSGANVLTF.

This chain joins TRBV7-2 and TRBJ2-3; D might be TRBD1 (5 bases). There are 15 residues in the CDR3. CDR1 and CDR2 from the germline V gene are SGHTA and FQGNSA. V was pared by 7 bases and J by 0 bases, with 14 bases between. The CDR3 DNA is TGTGCCAGCATCCCACAGGCGGTTAGCACAGATACGCAGTATTTT. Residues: CASIPQAVSTDTQYF.

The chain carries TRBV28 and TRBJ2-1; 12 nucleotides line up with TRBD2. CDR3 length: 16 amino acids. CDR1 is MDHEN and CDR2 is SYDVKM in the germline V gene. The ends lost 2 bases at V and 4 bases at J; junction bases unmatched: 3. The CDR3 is CASSLMTSGGYNEQFF. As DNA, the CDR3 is TGTGCCAGCAGTTTAATGACTAGCGGGGGATACAATGAGCAGTTCTTC.

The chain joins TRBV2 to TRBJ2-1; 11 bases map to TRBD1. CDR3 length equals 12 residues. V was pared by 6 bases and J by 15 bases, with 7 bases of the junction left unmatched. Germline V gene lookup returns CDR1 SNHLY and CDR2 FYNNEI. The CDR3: CASSVGTGGLFF. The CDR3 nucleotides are TGTGCCAGCAGCGTGGGGACAGGGGGTTTGTTCTTC.

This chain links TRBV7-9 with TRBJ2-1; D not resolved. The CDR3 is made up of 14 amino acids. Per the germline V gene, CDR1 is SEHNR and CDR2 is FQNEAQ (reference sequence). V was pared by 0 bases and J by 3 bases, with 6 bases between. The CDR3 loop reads CASSLAPSYNEQFF. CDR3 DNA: TGTGCCAGCAGCTTAGCTCCCAGCTACAATGAGCAGTTCTTC.

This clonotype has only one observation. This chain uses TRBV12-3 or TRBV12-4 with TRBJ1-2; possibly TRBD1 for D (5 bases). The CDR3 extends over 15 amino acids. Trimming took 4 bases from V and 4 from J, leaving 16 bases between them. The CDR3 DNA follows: TGTGCCAGCAGTTCCACCGGGACTGCCGTCTATGGCTACACCTTC. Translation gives CASSSTGTAVYGYTF.

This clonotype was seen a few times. The CDR3 loop reads CASAMGTFYEQYF. The CDR3 region has the DNA TGTGCCAGTGCCATGGGGACTTTCTACGAGCAGTACTTC. The chain has TRBV3-1 and TRBJ2-7, with a weak D call TRBD2 (6 bases). The length of the CDR3 is 13 residues. Germline-derived CDR1 and CDR2 are LGHDT and YNNKEL (reference sequence). The V gene lost 9 bases and the J gene lost 3 bases, with 15 bases spanning the gap.

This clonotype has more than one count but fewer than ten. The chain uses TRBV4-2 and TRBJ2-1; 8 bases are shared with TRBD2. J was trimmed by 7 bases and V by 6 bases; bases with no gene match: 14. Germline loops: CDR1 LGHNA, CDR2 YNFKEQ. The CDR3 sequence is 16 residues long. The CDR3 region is CASRNWGAGAGNEQFF. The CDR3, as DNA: TGTGCCAGCAGGAATTGGGGAGCGGGGGCCGGGAATGAGCAGTTCTTC.

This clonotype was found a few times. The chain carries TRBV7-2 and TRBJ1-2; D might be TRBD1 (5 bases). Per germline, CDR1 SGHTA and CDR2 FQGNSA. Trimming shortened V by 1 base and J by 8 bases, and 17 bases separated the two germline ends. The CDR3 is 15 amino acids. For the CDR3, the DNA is TGTGCCAGCAGCTTAGATTTGGCAGGGCAAGAAGGCTACACCTTC. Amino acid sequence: CASSLDLAGQEGYTF.

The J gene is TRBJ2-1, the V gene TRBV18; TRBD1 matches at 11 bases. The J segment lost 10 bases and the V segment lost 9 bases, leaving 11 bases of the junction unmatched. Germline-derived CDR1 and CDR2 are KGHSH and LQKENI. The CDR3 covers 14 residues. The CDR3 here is CASSGTGGLYEQFF. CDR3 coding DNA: TGTGCCAGTTCCGGGACAGGGGGTCTGTACGAGCAGTTCTTC.

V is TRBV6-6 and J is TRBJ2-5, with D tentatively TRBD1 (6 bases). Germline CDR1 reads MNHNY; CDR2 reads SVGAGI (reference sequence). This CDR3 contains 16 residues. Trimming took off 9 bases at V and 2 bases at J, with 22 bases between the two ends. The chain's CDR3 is CASKDNPGRGQETQYF. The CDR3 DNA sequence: TGTGCCAGTAAAGACAATCCGGGCAGGGGACAAGAGACCCAGTACTTC.

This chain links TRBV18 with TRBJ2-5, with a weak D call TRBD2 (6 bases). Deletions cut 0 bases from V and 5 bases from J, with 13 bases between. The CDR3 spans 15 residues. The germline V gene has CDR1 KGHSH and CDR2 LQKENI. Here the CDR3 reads CASSPPRSGRETQYF. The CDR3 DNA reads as TGTGCCAGCTCACCACCTCGATCGGGGAGGGAGACCCAGTACTTC.

CDR3 sequence reads: CASSFAGGGATQYF. The DNA of the CDR3 is TGTGCCAGCAGCTTTGCCGGGGGAGGGGCTACGCAGTATTTT. The chain recombines TRBV13 with TRBJ2-3, with 7 bases lining up with TRBD2. Trimming took 3 bases from V and 8 from J; bases not matched to a gene: 8. This CDR3 comprises 14 residues. Germline-derived CDR1 and CDR2 are PRHDT and FYEKMQ (reference sequence).

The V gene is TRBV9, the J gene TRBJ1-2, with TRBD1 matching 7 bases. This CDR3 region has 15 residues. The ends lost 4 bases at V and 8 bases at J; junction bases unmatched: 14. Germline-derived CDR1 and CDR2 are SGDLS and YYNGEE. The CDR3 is CASSPNPGGGTGYTF. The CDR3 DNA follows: TGTGCCAGCAGCCCCAACCCAGGGGGGGGGACCGGCTACACCTTC. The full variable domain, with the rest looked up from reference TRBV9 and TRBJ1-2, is DSGVTQTPKHLITATGQRVTLRCSPRSGDLSVYWYQQSLDQGLQFLIQYYNGEERAKGNILERFSAQQFPDLHSELNLSSLELGDSALYFCASSPNPGGGTGYTFGSGTRLTVV.

CDR3 region: CASSLGGSSGNTIYF. CDR3 DNA sequence: TGTGCCAGCAGCTTAGGGGGCTCCTCTGGAAACACCATATATTTT. J is TRBJ1-3 and V is TRBV7-9; possibly TRBD1 for D (5 bases). The ends were cut back, 1 base at V and 0 bases at J, with 7 bases in the middle. The CDR3 has 15 amino acids. Germline V gives CDR1 SEHNR, CDR2 FQNEAQ (reference sequence).

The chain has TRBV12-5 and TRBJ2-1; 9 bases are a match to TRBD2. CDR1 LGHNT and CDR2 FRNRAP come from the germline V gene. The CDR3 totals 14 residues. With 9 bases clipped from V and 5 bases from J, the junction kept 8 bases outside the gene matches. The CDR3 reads CASHSGGGDNEQFF. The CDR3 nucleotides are TGTGCTAGCCACTCAGGCGGGGGGGACAATGAGCAGTTCTTC.

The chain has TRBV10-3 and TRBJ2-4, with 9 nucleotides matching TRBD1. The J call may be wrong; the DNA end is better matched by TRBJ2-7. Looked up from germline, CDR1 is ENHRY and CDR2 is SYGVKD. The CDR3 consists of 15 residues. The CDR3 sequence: CAISESPGTGSEQYF. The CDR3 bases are TGTGCCATCAGTGAGTCTCCGGGGACAGGGTCCGAGCAGTACTTC.

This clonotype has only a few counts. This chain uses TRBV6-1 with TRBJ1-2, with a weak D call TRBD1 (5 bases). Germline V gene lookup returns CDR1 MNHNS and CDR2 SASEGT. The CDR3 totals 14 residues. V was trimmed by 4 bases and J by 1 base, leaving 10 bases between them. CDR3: CASSAVGDNYGYTF. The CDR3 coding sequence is TGTGCCAGCAGTGCGGTAGGGGATAACTATGGCTACACCTTC.

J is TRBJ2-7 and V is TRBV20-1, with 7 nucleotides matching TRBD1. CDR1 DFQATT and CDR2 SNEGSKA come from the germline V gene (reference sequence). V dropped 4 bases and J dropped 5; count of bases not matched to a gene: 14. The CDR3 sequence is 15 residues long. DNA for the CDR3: TGCAGTGCTATACAACAGGGGCTAGGGGGACACGAGCAGTACTTC. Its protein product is CSAIQQGLGGHEQYF.

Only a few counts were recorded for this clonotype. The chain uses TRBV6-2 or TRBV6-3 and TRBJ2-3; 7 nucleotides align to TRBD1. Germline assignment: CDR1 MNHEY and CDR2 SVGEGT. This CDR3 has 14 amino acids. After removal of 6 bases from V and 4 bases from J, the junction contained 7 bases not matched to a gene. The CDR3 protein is CASRRDSGPDTQYF. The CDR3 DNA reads TGTGCCAGCAGAAGGGACAGCGGTCCAGATACGCAGTATTTT.

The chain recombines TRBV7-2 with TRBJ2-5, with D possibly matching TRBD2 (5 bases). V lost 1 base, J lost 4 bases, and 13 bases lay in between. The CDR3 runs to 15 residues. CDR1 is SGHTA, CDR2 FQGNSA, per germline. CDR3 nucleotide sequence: TGTGCCAGCAGCTTAGTCGGGGAGTACCGAGAGACCCAGTACTTC. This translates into CASSLVGEYRETQYF.

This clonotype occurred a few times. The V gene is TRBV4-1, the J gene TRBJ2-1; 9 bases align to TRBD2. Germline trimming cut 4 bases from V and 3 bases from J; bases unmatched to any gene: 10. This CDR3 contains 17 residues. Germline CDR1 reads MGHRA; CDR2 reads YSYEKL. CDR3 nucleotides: TGCGCCAGCAGCCGATTAATGCTAGCGGGGAACTACAATGAGCAGTTCTTC. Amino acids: CASSRLMLAGNYNEQFF.

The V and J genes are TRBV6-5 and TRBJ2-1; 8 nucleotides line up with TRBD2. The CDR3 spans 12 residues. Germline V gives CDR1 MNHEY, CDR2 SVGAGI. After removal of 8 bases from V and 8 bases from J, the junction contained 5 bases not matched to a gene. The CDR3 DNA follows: TGTGCCAGCGGGCTAGCGGGTTATGAGCAGTTCTTC. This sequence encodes CASGLAGYEQFF.

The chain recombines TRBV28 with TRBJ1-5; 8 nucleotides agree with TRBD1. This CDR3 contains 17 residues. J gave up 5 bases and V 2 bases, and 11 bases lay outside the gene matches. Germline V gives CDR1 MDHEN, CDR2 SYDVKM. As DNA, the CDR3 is TGTGCCAGCAGTTTACGCGGGACAGGTGATTCCGATCAGCCCCAGCATTTT. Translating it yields CASSLRGTGDSDQPQHF.

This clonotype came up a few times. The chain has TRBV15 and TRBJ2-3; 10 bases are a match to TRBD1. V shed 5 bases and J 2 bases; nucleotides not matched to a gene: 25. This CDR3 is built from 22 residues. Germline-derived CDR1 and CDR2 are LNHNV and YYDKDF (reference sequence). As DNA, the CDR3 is TGTGCCACCAGCCCGAGGCGGGACAGGGGCGAACTTTGGAGCGGACACACAGATACGCAGTATTTT. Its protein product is CATSPRRDRGELWSGHTDTQYF.